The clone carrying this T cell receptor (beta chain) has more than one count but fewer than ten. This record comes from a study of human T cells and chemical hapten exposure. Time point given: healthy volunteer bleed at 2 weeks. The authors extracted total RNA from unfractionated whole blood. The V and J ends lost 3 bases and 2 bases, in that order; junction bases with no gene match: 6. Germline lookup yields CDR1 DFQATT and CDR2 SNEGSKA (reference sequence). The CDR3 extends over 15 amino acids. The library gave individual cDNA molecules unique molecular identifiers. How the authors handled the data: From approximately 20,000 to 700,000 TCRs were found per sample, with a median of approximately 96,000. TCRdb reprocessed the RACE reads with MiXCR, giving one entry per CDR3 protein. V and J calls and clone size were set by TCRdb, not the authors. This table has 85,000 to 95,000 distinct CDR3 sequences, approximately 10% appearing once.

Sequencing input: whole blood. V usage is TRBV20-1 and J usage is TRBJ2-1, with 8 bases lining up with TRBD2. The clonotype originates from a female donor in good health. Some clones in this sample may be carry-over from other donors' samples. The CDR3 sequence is CSARSGSQTYNEQFF. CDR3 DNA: TGCAGTGCTAGGAGCGGGAGTCAGACCTACAATGAGCAGTTCTTC.